This TCR beta chain was sequenced during a study of technical replicates of blood from a handful of donors. Using immunoSEQ multiplex PCR, the repertoire was profiled, and TCRdb retains in-frame clones only, with some absent. The sample consists of about 83,000 clones, 91% of them appearing once. The CDR3 totals 17 residues. Germline V lookup: CDR1 LGHNA, CDR2 YNFKEQ. Trimming took 0 bases from V and 0 from J, leaving 13 bases between them. This clone came up a few times. The receptor was derived from a human donor in good health. The sample consisted of T cells isolated from PBMCs. The rearrangement uses TRBV4-2 and TRBJ2-3; no clear D gene. CDR3 region: CASSQDPRSWSTDTQYF. As DNA, the CDR3 is TGTGCCAGCAGCCAAGATCCTCGGTCCTGGAGCACAGATACGCAGTATTTT.